The T cell receptor (beta chain) described here comes from a study of T cells after posttransplantation cyclophosphamide. Overall study findings and caveats: Recipient CMV seropositivity and CMV reactivation strongly tracked TRB clonality. Tissue-infiltrating T cells from skin or gut overlapped little with blood T cells. Donor-recipient repertoire similarity was low at 1-2 months, rising over year one.

Germline-derived CDR1 and CDR2 are LNHDA and SQIVND (reference sequence). V lost 10 bases and J 3 bases, leaving 12 bases between the germline ends. CDR3 length: 12 residues. Measured with immunoSEQ multiplex PCR; TCRdb has only the in-frame clones, and not every one. In the table there are some 17,000 clones, 80% to 90% of which are singletons. This clone was observed a few times. The target antigen is unknown. Controls had myeloablative marrow grafts with methotrexate and calcineurin inhibitor, sampled at 1 year. The V and J genes are TRBV19 and TRBJ1-1; D uncertain. This specimen was PBMCs, taken 441 days after allogeneic stem cell transplant with calcineurin inhibitor and methotrexate. This TCR was recovered from a male patient between 25 and 39 years old who received an allogeneic stem cell transplant from an unrelated donor, was CMV-positive, and had acute and chronic GVHD. Part of the T cells may come from the graft donor. The CDR3 region is CATTRTYTEAFF. The CDR3 nucleotides read TGTGCCACCACCAGGACTTACACTGAAGCTTTCTTT.